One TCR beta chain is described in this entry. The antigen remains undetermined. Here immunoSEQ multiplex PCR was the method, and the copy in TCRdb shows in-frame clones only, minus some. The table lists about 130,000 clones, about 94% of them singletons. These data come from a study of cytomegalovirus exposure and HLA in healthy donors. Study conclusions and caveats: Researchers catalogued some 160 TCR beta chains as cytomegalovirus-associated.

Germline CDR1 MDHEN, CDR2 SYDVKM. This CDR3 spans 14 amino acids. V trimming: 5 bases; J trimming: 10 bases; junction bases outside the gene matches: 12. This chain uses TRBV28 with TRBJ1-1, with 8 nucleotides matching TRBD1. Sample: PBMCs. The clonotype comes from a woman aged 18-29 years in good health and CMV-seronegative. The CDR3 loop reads CASSLGSVRGRAFF. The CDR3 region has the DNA TGTGCCAGCAGTCTCGGTAGTGTCAGGGGGCGAGCTTTCTTT. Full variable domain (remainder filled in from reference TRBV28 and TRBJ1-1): DVKVTQSSRYLVKRTGEKVFLECVQDMDHENMFWYRQDPGLGLRLIYFSYDVKMKEKGDIPEGYSVSREKKERFSLILESASTNQTSMYLCASSLGSVRGRAFFGQGTRLTVV.